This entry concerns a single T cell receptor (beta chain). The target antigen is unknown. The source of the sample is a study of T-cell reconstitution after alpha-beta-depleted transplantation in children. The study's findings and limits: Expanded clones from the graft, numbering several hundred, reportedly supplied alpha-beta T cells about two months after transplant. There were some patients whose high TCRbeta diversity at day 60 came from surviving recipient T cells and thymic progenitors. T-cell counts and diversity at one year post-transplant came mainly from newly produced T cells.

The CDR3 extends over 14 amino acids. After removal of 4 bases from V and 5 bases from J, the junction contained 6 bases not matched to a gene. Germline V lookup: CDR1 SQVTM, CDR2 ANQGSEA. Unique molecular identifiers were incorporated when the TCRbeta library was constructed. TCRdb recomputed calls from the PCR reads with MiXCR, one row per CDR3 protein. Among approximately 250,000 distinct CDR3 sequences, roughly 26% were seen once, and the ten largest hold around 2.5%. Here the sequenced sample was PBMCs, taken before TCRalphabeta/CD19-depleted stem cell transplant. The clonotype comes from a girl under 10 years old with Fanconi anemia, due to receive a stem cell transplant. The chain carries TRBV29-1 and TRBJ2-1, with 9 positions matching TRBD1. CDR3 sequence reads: CSVVDRTGDNEQFF. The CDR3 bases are TGCAGCGTTGTCGATAGGACAGGGGACAATGAGCAGTTCTTC.